This T cell receptor (beta chain) was recovered during a study of T cell responses to AZD1222 COVID-19 vaccine. Overall study: Researchers grouped second doses given at about 4 or about 12 weeks into one pool.

Study-level findings and limits: The donor group comprised mostly white British people and more females; the analysis possibly underestimated clonal diversity.

Generated by immunoSEQ multiplex PCR, the TCRdb table keeps only in-frame clones and is missing some. This table has about 210,000 clones, approximately 92% appearing once. On this clone itself: The antigen remains undetermined.

The length of the CDR3 is 18 residues. In germline, CDR1 is SGHRS, CDR2 YFSETQ. Trimming took 0 bases from V and 6 from J; bases not matched to a gene: 10. The chain combines TRBV5-1 with TRBJ2-2; the match to TRBD1 covers 11 bases. This clonotype was obtained from an adult in good health. This sample comprised peripheral blood, obtained on day 0 of AZD1222 vaccination. The CDR3: CASSLVGDRGYSAGELFF. The CDR3 nucleotides are TGCGCCAGCAGCTTGGTTGGGGACAGGGGGTATTCCGCCGGGGAGCTGTTTTTT.